The 5 T cell receptor beta chains given below trace back to one sample, sequenced in a study of beta chain features in type 1 diabetes. Broader study findings: Among patients with Type 1 diabetes, TCRB CDR3s were moderately but significantly shorter in every one of the four CD4+ subsets.

The antigens these receptors bind are not known. Every bit of the isolated RNA underwent reverse transcription, so sequencing read expressed TCRB transcripts. Some clones are missing from TCRdb's copy, which holds only in-frame ones; the method was immunoSEQ multiplex PCR. The sample yields 100,000 to 150,000 clones, approximately 10% seen once. Sequenced input: central memory CD4+ T cells from blood. All receptors come from a man aged 25 to 40 with type 1 diabetes.

V is TRBV6-1 and J is TRBJ1-5; D may be TRBD1 (6 bases). Germline-derived CDR1 and CDR2 are MNHNS and SASEGT. The CDR3 covers 13 residues. V was clipped by 5 bases and J by 4 bases, with 9 bases between them. The CDR3, as DNA: TGTGCCAGCAGTTGGACAGAAAATCAGCCCCAGCATTTT. This encodes CASSWTENQPQHF.

This clone came up a few times. The chain employs TRBV2 and TRBJ1-3; no firm D call. CDR1 and CDR2 from the germline V gene are SNHLY and FYNNEI. V was pared by 3 bases and J by 1 base, with 7 bases between. This CDR3 is 14 amino acids long. CDR3 nucleotides: TGTGCCAGCAGTGAGCCCAGGTCTGGAAACACCATATATTTT. Protein product: CASSEPRSGNTIYF.

This clone was recorded a few times. The chain carries TRBV2 and TRBJ2-7, with D maybe TRBD1 (5 bases). This CDR3 comprises 15 residues. Germline-derived CDR1 and CDR2 are SNHLY and FYNNEI. V dropped 2 bases and J dropped 3 bases, with 14 bases sitting between them. CDR3 amino acids: CASSETGKLYYEQYF. The CDR3 DNA sequence: TGTGCCAGCAGTGAAACAGGAAAACTCTACTACGAGCAGTACTTC.

This clone was counted at least ten times. The genes are TRBV10-3 and TRBJ1-5, with a weak D call TRBD1 (6 bases). This CDR3 is built from 13 residues. Germline CDR1 is ENHRY and CDR2 is SYGVKD. The germline V and J ends were trimmed by 6 bases and 4 bases, with 10 bases remaining between them. The DNA of the CDR3 is TGTGCCATCAGAGGGGGGGAAAATCAGCCCCAGCATTTT. Translation gives CAIRGGENQPQHF.

The table lists this clone with a few counts. The chain carries TRBV11-3 and TRBJ2-3; D not resolved. Germline-derived CDR1 and CDR2 are SGHNT and YENEEA. V shed 2 bases and J shed 2 bases, with 5 bases lying between them. The length of the CDR3 is 13 residues. For the CDR3, the DNA is TGTGCCAGCAGCTTACGTCTCACAGATACGCAGTATTTT. Translated: CASSLRLTDTQYF.